This T cell receptor beta chain was profiled in a study of T cell responses to AZD1222 COVID-19 vaccine. Findings of the study overall: Unmutated regions of variants are reportedly targeted by nearly half of spike-specific TCRs. Clonal diversity was possibly underestimated, and white British individuals and females predominated among donors. Repertoire samples came only from after the peak T cell response.

Sequencing used immunoSEQ multiplex PCR; TCRdb keeps in-frame clones, though not all of them. The table records about 120,000 clones, 88% of them present only once. Concerning this clone itself: Its target is unknown.

Second-dose groups at about 4 or about 12 weeks were pooled. The sequences come from peripheral blood, collected 28 days after the second AZD1222 dose. The TCR was taken from an adult who received the AZD1222 COVID-19 vaccine.

The CDR3 region is CASSLATYHDAFF. The CDR3, as DNA: TGTGCCAGCAGCTTGGCTACGTACCACGACGCTTTCTTT. The chain uses TRBV6-5 and TRBJ1-1; D remains ambiguous. The V gene lost 6 bases and the J gene lost 11 bases, with 19 bases spanning the gap. The CDR3 loop spans 13 amino acids. Germline loops: CDR1 MNHEY, CDR2 SVGAGI.